One T cell receptor (beta chain) is described in this entry. This sample is drawn from a study of blood T cells in healthy people across ages. Then a second PCR, running about 7 to 11 cycles, was carried out with a sample-barcoded 5' primer and a J-beta primer mix. TCRdb recomputed calls from the 5' RACE reads with MiXCR, one row per CDR3 protein. The sample has 1.5 million to 1.9 million distinct CDR3 sequences, roughly 43% seen once. Each donor was a healthy Caucasian individual from Russia, aged roughly 6 to 90. Every donor contributed around 10 milliliters of peripheral blood by blood draw. V gave up 4 bases and J gave up 5 bases, with 20 bases separating them. Germline V gene data show CDR1 as LGHDT and CDR2 as YNNKEL (reference sequence). The CDR3 spans 17 residues.

This clonotype originated in a woman under 30 in good health. Sequencing was performed on blood. The chain is built from TRBV3-1 and TRBJ1-4; possibly TRBD1 for D (6 bases). The CDR3: CASSLPPGHLGNEKLFF. CDR3 bases: TGTGCCAGCAGCCTCCCCCCGGGACACCTCGGAAATGAAAAACTGTTTTTT. The whole variable domain, remainder taken from reference TRBV3-1 and TRBJ1-4, is DTAVSQTPKYLVTQMGNDKSIKCEQNLGHDTMYWYKQDSKKFLKIMFSYNNKELIINETVPNRFSPKSPDKAHLNLHINSLELGDSAVYFCASSLPPGHLGNEKLFFGSGTQLSVL.